The 6 T cell receptor beta chains below come from one sample, sequenced in a study of T-cell memory formation after mild COVID-19. In TCRdb, the 5' RACE reads were re-called with MiXCR into one record per CDR3 protein. This repertoire shows 25,000 to 35,000 distinct CDR3 sequences, over 20% found once; its top ten account for 1.5%. The sequencing input was PBMCs or a T cell subset sorted from them (not recorded which). These receptors were taken from an adult who had mild COVID-19 (a few samples of this study predate the infection). Cell type and time point are not known.

This clonotype occurred many times. The J gene is TRBJ2-5, the V gene TRBV19; a weak D match, TRBD1 (6 bases). The CDR3 covers 13 residues. Trimming left V 5 bases short and J 5 bases short, with 12 bases between. CDR1 and CDR2 (germline): LNHDA, SQIVND (reference sequence). CDR3 sequence reads: CASSSQGWETQYF. The CDR3 DNA reads TGTGCCAGTAGTTCACAGGGCTGGGAGACCCAGTACTTC.

This clonotype was detected ten times or more. V gene TRBV9 combines with J gene TRBJ2-2; no firm D call. CDR3 size: 13 residues. Trimming took 1 base from V and 6 from J, leaving 7 bases between them. From germline, CDR1 is SGDLS and CDR2 YYNGEE. The CDR3 DNA sequence: TGTGCCAGCAGCGTAATTTGGTCCGGGGAGCTGTTTTTT. Its protein product is CASSVIWSGELFF. Full variable domain (remainder filled in from reference TRBV9 and TRBJ2-2): DSGVTQTPKHLITATGQRVTLRCSPRSGDLSVYWYQQSLDQGLQFLIQYYNGEERAKGNILERFSAQQFPDLHSELNLSSLELGDSALYFCASSVIWSGELFFGEGSRLTVL.

This clonotype came up many times. The chain joins TRBV7-2 to TRBJ2-3; D is undetermined. Trimming cost V 6 bases and J 0 bases, with 10 bases left between them. The CDR3 spans 14 residues. Looked up from germline, CDR1 is SGHTA and CDR2 is FQGNSA. In DNA form, the CDR3 reads TGTGCCAGCAGAACGGCCACTAGCACAGATACGCAGTATTTT. The encoded protein is CASRTATSTDTQYF.

This chain links TRBV5-6 with TRBJ2-1; 9 nucleotides match TRBD1. CDR3 length: 15 amino acids. With 3 bases clipped from V and 2 bases from J, the junction kept 3 bases outside the gene matches. Germline lookup yields CDR1 SGHDT and CDR2 YYEEEE. This chain's CDR3 is CASSWTGAPYNEQFF. The CDR3 DNA reads TGTGCCAGCAGCTGGACAGGGGCCCCCTACAATGAGCAGTTCTTC. Based on the CDR3 plus reference TRBV5-6 and TRBJ2-1, the full variable domain is DAGVTQSPTHLIKTRGQQVTLRCSPKSGHDTVSWYQQALGQGPQFIFQYYEEEERQRGNFPDRFSGHQFPNYSSELNVNALLLGDSALYLCASSWTGAPYNEQFFGPGTRLTVL.

At least ten counts were recorded for this clonotype. The chain employs TRBV5-4 and TRBJ2-3; D may match TRBD1 or TRBD2 (5 bases each). CDR1 is SGHNT and CDR2 is YYREEE in the germline V gene (reference sequence). The germline V and J ends were trimmed by 0 bases and 2 bases, with 10 bases remaining between them. The CDR3 runs 15 residues. The DNA for the CDR3 is TGTGCCAGCAGCTTGGTGAGGGGCCACACAGATACGCAGTATTTT. Its protein product is CASSLVRGHTDTQYF.

This chain joins TRBV7-3 and TRBJ2-5; D not resolved. Trimming shortened V by 2 bases and J by 2 bases, and 6 bases separated the two germline ends. The CDR3 length is 13 residues. CDR1 SGHTA and CDR2 FQGTGA come from the germline V gene. CDR3 residues: CASSLEVQETQYF. The CDR3 DNA is TGTGCCAGCAGCTTAGAGGTACAAGAGACCCAGTACTTC.